The present entry profiles one TCR beta chain with its context. These data come from a study of blood T cell repertoires in COVID-19. This table comes from immunoSEQ multiplex PCR, and its TCRdb copy is limited to in-frame clones, with some not included. The data show 73,000 or so clones, about 83% seen once. The sample comprised peripheral blood. This receptor was obtained from a woman aged 60-75 years with acute or convalescent COVID-19.

CDR3 bases: TGTGCCATCAGTTCCTCCTCTAGGGGGACAGGGACTTCACCCCTCCACTTT. It encodes CAISSSSRGTGTSPLHF. This chain uses TRBV10-3 with TRBJ1-6; 9 nucleotides agree with TRBD1. This CDR3 comprises 17 residues. Trimming took 5 bases from V and 9 from J; bases not matched to a gene: 14. The V gene's germline CDR1 is ENHRY and CDR2 SYGVKD.